A selection of T cell receptor beta chains follows, all from one sample in a study of blood T cell repertoires in COVID-19. The assay was immunoSEQ multiplex PCR, and TCRdb's table has in-frame clones only and misses some. The profile shows roughly 50,000 clones, just over 85% of them singletons. The sequenced sample consisted of peripheral blood. These receptors all stem from a woman aged 80 or over with acute or convalescent COVID-19. Each CDR3 is given with its conserved first and last residue. D genes are given only for firm matches. Size tells how often a clone was seen (once, few, many) or the class of an expanded clone, and some rows leave it out.

TRBJ1-4 . . TRBV20-1 TGCAGTGCTAGTCAGTCAACTAATGAAAAACTGTTTTTT CSASQSTNEKLFF
TRBJ2-7 TRBD1 . TRBV5-1 TGCGCCAGCAGCCCGGGACAGCGGCCCTACGAGCAGTACTTC CASSPGQRPYEQYF
TRBJ1-3 TRBD1 . TRBV7-2 TGTGCCAGCAGACAATACGTAGGCCGGGACAGGGGAAACACCATATATTTT CASRQYVGRDRGNTIYF
TRBJ1-1 TRBD1 . TRBV19 TGTGCCAGTAGTATAGATGGACAGGACCCCACTCCCAGAGCTTTCTTT CASSIDGQDPTPRAFF
TRBJ2-7 TRBD2 . TRBV5-1 TGCGCCAGCAGCTTGGTAAGCGGGGCCTCCTACGAGCAGTACTTC CASSLVSGASYEQYF
TRBJ2-2 . once TRBV7-2 TGTGCCAGCAGGCTCGGAGACAGGAACACCGGGGAGCTGTTTTTT CASRLGDRNTGELFF
TRBJ2-7 . . TRBV9 TGTGCCAGCAGCGTAGGCGGTCCCCGGGGCTACGAGCAGTACTTC CASSVGGPRGYEQYF
TRBJ2-1 TRBD2 . TRBV5-1 TGCGCCAGCAGCTTTGGCGGGGGGGCCAATGAGCAGTTCTTC CASSFGGGANEQFF
TRBJ1-4 TRBD1 . TRBV5-1 TGCGCCAGCAGCTTGTCCGGACAGGGTGGTGAAAAACTGTTTTTT CASSLSGQGGEKLFF
TRBJ2-7 TRBD2 . TRBV7-6 TGTGCCAGCAGCCTGGGCGGGGGACTCTCCTACGAGCAGTACTTC CASSLGGGLSYEQYF
TRBJ2-1 . few TRBV18 TGTGCCAGCTCAGTGCAGCTCCAGGGTTACAATGAGCAGTTCTTC CASSVQLQGYNEQFF
TRBJ2-7 TRBD1 . TRBV2 TGTGCCAGCAGTCCCGGGACAGGGAACGAGCAGTACTTC CASSPGTGNEQYF
TRBJ1-1 . . TRBV7-2 TGTGCCAGCAGCACTCAAGGGCCGGGGGGGCACACTGAAGCTTTCTTT CASSTQGPGGHTEAFF
TRBJ1-1 . . TRBV19 TGTGCCAGTAGGGACACGAACACTGAAGCTTTCTTT CASRDTNTEAFF
TRBJ1-5 . . TRBV6-5 TGTGCCAGCAGTTTCAGGGTAGGGAATCAGCCCCAGCATTTT CASSFRVGNQPQHF
TRBJ1-1 . . TRBV5-1 TGCGCCAGCAGCTTGTGGCCCGAGGAGATTGAAGCTTTCTTT CASSLWPEEIEAFF
TRBJ1-4 . . TRBV29-1 TGCAGCGTCGAATCGACAGACTCCTTTGGGGATAATGAAAAACTGTTTTTT CSVESTDSFGDNEKLFF
TRBJ2-5 TRBD1 . TRBV18 TGTGCCAGCTCACCGTACCGGGACAGGGGGGCCGAGACCCAGTACTTC CASSPYRDRGAETQYF
TRBJ1-4 TRBD1 once TRBV19 TGTGCCAGTAGTTCACAGGGGAAAGGTGAAAAACTGTTTTTT CASSSQGKGEKLFF
TRBJ2-2 TRBD2 . TRBV7-7 TGTGCTAGCAGTACTAGCGGGCCGAACACCGGGGAGCTGTTTTTT CASSTSGPNTGELFF
TRBJ1-1 TRBD1 . TRBV12-5 TGTGCTAGTGGTTTGGGACAGGGGACTGAAGCTTTCTTT CASGLGQGTEAFF
TRBJ1-3 TRBD1 . TRBV11-3 TGTGCCAGCAGCCTCGGACAGGGTGGTGGAAACACCATATATTTT CASSLGQGGGNTIYF
TRBJ2-5 TRBD2 . TRBV11-2 TGTGCCAGCAGCTTAGAGGGGACTAGCGGGGGGGCGGAAGAGACCCAGTACTTC CASSLEGTSGGAEETQYF
TRBJ2-1 . . TRBV7-3 TGTGCCAGCAGCAACACCAATGAGCAGTTCTTC CASSNTNEQFF
TRBJ2-7 TRBD2 . TRBV5-5 TGTGCCAGCAGCTTGGAGGCTAGCGGGGGCCCCTTAGAGCAGTACTTC CASSLEASGGPLEQYF
TRBJ1-1 . . TRBV4-2 TGTGCCAGCAGCCAAGGGGCGAACACTGAAGCTTTCTTT CASSQGANTEAFF
TRBJ2-1 . few TRBV7-3 TGTGCCAGCAGCCCAGGGACGGGGGTATTCAATGAGCAGTTCTTC CASSPGTGVFNEQFF